This TCR beta chain was sequenced in a study of blood T cell repertoires in COVID-19 (dated by TCRdb to 2018 to 2021). For context, the study as a whole: Samples from collaborators originated in the United States, Italy and Spain and spanned both the acute and convalescent phases of COVID-19. The prospective study material was composed of cDNA or gDNA derived from T cells, B-cell-depleted T cells, or PBMCs. Subjects who had been exposed to COVID-19, were actively infected with it, or had recovered from it provided the deeply sampled blood TCRbeta repertoires that made up the dataset. The repertoires were released in a freely available public database meant as a resource for research on the immune response to SARS-CoV-2. The samples were drawn from the first 160 participants of the ongoing ImmuneRACE study and from some 1,300 subjects provided by 6 global collaborators. Nearly every sample came with metadata listing a de-identified subject ID, COVID-19 status, age in years and sex. HLA class I and class II types, where available, came from metadata supplied by the sample provider rather than from assay-based typing.

In Seattle, one collaborating source enrolled patients while the infection was active and tracked those patients longitudinally over the course of disease. Collaborating institutions collected whole blood in K2EDTA tubes following their own protocols. For TCRbeta analysis, collaborator samples were shipped as frozen whole blood, as isolated PBMCs, or as DNA extracted from either sample type. General conclusions and limits of the study: The quantity of clinical and demographic metadata differed by source and by participant and was supplied without curation.

Concerning this clone itself: Its cognate antigen has yet to be identified. No clone much larger than this one lies a single base away; base qualities are absent.

TCRbeta CDR3 regions were amplified from genomic DNA by means of the immunoSEQ Assay, a bias-controlled multiplex PCR. In the paper's pipeline: The number of nucleated cells in each sample was estimated by amplification of reference gene primers within the assay. To quantify the absolute abundance of each unique TCRbeta CDR3 rearrangement, sequence reads were collapsed and filtered. For each sample, productive Simpson clonality was calculated by taking the square root of Simpson's diversity index across productive rearrangements. TCRdb obtained this table from immuneACCESS and retained in-frame rearrangements with V and J assigned. These tables miss some clones; where compared with another copy, unresolved V genes account for less than half of the shortfall, and the remainder is unexplained. That table gives V, J and clone size, and the DNA gave D and trimming. In this sample the table shows 270,000 or so clones, 80% to 90% of which occur a single time. The top ten constitute approximately 12% of the sample.

The specimen was peripheral blood. This TCR derives from a young woman with COVID-19, enrolled during active disease.

The CDR3 protein is CASSRNPGTGKNEQFF. The DNA reads TGTGCCAGCAGTCGAAACCCCGGGACAGGGAAGAATGAGCAGTTCTTC. Recombination linked TRBV9 to TRBJ2-1, with 9 bases in between that match TRBD1. The CDR3 runs 16 amino acids, cysteine and phenylalanine included. The sequence is cut down to CDR3 DNA, 48 bases in frame from base 1. V is trimmed back by 5 bases and J by 7 bases, and the junction contains 13 bases that no gene match accounts for. The germline V gene encodes CDR1 SGDLS and CDR2 YYNGEE.